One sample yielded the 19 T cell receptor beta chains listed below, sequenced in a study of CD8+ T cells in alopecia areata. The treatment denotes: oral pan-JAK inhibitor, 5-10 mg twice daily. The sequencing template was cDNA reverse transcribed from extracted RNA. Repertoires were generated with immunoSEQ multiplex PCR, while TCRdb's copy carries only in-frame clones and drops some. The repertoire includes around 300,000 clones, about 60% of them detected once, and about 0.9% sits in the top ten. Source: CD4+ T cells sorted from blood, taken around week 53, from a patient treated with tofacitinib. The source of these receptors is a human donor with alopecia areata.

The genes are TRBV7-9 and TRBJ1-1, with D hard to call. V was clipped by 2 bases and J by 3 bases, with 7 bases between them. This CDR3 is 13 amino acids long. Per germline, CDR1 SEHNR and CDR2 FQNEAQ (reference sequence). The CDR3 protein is CASSLMGYTEAFF. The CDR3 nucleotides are TGTGCCAGCAGCTTAATGGGATACACTGAAGCTTTCTTT.

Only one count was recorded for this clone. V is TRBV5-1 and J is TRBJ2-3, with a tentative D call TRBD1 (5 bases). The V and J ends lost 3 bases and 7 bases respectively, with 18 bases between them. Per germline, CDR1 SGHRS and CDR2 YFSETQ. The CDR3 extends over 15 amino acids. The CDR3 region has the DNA TGCGCCAGCAGCTCGACAGCTCTCGGCCCGCATACGCAGTATTTT. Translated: CASSSTALGPHTQYF.

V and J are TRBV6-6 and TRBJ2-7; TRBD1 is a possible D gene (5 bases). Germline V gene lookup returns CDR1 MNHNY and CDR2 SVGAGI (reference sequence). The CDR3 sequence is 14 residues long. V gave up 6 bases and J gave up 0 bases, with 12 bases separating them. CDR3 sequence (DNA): TGTGCCAGCAGGGAACAGGAGATCTCCTACGAGCAGTACTTC. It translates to CASREQEISYEQYF.

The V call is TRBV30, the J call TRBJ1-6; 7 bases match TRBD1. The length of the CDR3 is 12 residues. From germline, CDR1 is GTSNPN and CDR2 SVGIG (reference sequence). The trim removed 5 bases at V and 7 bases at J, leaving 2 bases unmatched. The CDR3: CAWGQENSPLHF. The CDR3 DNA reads TGTGCCTGGGGACAGGAAAATTCACCCCTCCACTTT.

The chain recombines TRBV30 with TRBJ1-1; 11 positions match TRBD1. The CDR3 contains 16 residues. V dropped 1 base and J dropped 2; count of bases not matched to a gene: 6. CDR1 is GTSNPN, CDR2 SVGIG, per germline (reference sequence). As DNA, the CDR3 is TGTGCCTGGAGTGGAGGGACAGGGGGAGATAACACTGAAGCTTTCTTT. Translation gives CAWSGGTGGDNTEAFF.

Here the CDR3 reads CATSRGHSYGYTF. For the CDR3, the DNA is TGTGCCACCAGCAGAGGACATTCCTATGGCTACACCTTC. The chain employs TRBV15 and TRBJ1-2; D not certain. V was trimmed by 1 base and J by 4 bases, leaving 7 bases between them. CDR3 size: 13 residues. Per germline, CDR1 LNHNV and CDR2 YYDKDF (reference sequence).

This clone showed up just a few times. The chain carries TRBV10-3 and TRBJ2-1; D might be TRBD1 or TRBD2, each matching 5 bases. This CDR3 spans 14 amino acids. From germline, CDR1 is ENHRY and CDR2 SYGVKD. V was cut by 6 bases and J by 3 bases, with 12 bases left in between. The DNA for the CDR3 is TGTGCCATCAGGGGGGTCACTGGCTACAATGAGCAGTTCTTC. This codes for CAIRGVTGYNEQFF.

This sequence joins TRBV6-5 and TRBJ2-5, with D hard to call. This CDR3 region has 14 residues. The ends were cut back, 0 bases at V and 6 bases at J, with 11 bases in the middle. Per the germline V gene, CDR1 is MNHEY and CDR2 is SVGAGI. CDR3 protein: CASSYSPGLQTQYF. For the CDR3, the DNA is TGTGCCAGCAGTTACTCACCCGGGTTGCAGACCCAGTACTTC.

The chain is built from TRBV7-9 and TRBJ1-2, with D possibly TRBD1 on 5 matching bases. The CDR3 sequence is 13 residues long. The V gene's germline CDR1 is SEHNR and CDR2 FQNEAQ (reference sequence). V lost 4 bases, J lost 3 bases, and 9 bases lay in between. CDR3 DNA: TGTGCCAGCAGCTACGGGACCGACTATGGCTACACCTTC. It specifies CASSYGTDYGYTF.

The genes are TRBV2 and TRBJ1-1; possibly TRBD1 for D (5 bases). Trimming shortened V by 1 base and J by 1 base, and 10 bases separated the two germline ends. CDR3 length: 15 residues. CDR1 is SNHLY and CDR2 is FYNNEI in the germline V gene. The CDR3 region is CASSEDAGWNTEAFF. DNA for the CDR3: TGTGCCAGCAGTGAAGACGCAGGGTGGAACACTGAAGCTTTCTTT. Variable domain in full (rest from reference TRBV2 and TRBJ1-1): EPEVTQTPSHQVTQMGQEVILRCVPISNHLYFYWYRQILGQKVEFLVSFYNNEISEKSEIFDDQFSVERPDGSNFTLKIRSTKLEDSAMYFCASSEDAGWNTEAFFGQGTRLTVV.

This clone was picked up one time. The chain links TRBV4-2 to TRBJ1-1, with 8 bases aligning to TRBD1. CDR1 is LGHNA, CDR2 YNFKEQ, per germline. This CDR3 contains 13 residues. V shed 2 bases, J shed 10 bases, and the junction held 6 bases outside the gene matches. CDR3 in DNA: TGTGCCAGCAGCCAATGGACAGGGACGGTAGCTTTCTTT. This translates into CASSQWTGTVAFF.

The CDR3 region is CASSYVAQAYPYEQYF. CDR3 nucleotides: TGTGCCAGCAGTTACGTGGCACAGGCTTACCCCTACGAGCAGTACTTC. The genes are TRBV6-6 and TRBJ2-7; D might be TRBD1 (5 bases). Germline CDR1 reads MNHNY; CDR2 reads SVGAGI (reference sequence). The CDR3 extends over 16 amino acids. V was shortened by 2 bases and J by 2 bases, with 16 bases between the two germline ends.

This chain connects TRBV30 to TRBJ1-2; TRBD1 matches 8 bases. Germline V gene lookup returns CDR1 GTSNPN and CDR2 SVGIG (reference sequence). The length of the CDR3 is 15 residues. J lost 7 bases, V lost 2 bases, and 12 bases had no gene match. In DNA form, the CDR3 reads TGTGCCTGGAGTAAGGGGGACAGGCGCTTGGGTGGCTACACCTTC. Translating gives CAWSKGDRRLGGYTF.

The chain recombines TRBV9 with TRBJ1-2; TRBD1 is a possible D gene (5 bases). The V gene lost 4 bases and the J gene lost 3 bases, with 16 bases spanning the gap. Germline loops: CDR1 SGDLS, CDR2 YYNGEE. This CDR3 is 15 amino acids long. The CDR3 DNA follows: TGTGCCAGCAGCCTTCAAGTCAGGGCAGACTATGGCTACACCTTC. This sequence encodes CASSLQVRADYGYTF.

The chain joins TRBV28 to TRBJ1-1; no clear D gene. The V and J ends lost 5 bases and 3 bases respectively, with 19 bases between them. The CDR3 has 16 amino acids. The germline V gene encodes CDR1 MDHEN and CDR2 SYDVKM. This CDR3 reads CASSPSGVRAYTEAFF. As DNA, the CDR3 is TGTGCCAGCAGTCCCTCGGGCGTGAGGGCCTACACTGAAGCTTTCTTT.

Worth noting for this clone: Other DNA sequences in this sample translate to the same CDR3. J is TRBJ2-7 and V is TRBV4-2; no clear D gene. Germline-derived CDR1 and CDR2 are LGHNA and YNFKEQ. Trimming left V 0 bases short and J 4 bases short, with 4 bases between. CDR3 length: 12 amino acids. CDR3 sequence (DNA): TGTGCCAGCAGCCAAGATCGATACGAGCAGTACTTC. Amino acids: CASSQDRYEQYF.

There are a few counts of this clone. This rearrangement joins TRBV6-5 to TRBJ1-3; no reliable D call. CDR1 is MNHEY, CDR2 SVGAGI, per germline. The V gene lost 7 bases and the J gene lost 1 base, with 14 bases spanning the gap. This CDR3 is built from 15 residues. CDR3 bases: TGTGCCAGCATGCTAACCAGGATGTCTGGAAACACCATATATTTT. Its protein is CASMLTRMSGNTIYF.

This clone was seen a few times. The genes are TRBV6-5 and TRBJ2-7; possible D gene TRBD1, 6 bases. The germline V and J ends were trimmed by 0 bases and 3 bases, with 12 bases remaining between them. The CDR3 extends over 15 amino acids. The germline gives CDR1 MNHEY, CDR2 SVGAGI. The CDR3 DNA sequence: TGTGCCAGCAGTTACTCCCCCGGACAGAACTACGAGCAGTACTTC. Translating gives CASSYSPGQNYEQYF.

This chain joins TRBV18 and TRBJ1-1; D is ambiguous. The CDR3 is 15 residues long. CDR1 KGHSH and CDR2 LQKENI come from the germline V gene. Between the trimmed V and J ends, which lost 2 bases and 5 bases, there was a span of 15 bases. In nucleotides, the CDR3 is TGTGCCAGCTCACCATCGGGGAACCCGGGGACTGAAGCTTTCTTT. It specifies CASSPSGNPGTEAFF.